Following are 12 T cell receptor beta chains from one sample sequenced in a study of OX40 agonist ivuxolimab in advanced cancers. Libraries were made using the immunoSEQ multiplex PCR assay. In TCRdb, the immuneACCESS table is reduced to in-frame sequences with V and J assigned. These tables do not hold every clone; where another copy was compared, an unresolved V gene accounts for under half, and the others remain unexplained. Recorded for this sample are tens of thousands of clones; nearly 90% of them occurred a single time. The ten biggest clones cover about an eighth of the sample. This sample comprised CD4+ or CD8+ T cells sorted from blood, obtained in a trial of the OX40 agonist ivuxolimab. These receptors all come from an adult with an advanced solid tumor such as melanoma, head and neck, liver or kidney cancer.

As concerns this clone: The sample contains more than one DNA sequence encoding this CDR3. The CDR3: CASSFGSGNEQYF. The CDR3 nucleotides read TGTGCCAGCAGTTTTGGTAGCGGAAACGAGCAGTACTTC. The chain links TRBV28 to TRBJ2-7; the D gene is possibly TRBD2 (6 bases). In germline, CDR1 is MDHEN, CDR2 SYDVKM. V was clipped by 3 bases and J by 5 bases, with 11 bases between them. This CDR3 has 13 residues.

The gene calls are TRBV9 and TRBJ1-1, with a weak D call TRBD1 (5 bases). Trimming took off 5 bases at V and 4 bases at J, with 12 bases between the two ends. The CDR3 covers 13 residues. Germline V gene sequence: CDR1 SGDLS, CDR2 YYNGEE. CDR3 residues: CASSTGRPTEAFF. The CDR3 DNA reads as TGTGCCAGCAGTACGGGACGGCCCACTGAAGCTTTCTTT. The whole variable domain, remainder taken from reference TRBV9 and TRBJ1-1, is DSGVTQTPKHLITATGQRVTLRCSPRSGDLSVYWYQQSLDQGLQFLIQYYNGEERAKGNILERFSAQQFPDLHSELNLSSLELGDSALYFCASSTGRPTEAFFGQGTRLTVV.

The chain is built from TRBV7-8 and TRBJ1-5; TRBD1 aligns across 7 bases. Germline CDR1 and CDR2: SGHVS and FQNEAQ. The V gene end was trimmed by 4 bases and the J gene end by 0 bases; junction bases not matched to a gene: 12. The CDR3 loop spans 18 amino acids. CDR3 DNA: TGTGCCAGCAGCTCAAAACGACAGGGCCCTTATAGCAATCAGCCCCAGCATTTT. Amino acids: CASSSKRQGPYSNQPQHF.

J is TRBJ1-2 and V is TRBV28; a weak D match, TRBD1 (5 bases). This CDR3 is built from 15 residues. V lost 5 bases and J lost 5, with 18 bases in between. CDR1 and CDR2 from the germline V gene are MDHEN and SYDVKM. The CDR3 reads CASSQNKGTGYGYTF. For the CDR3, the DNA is TGTGCCAGCAGTCAAAATAAGGGGACGGGGTATGGCTACACCTTC.

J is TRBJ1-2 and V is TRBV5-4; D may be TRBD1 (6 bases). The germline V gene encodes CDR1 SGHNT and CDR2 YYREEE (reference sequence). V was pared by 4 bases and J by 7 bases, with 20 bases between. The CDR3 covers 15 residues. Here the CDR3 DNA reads TGTGCCAGCAGCCAAGGAAGGGGGTATCCTACTGGCTACACCTTC. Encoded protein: CASSQGRGYPTGYTF.

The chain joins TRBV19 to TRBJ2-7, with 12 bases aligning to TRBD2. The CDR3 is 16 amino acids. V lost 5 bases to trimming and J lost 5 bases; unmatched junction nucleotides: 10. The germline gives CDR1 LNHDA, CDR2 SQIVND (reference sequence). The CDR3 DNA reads TGTGCCAGTAGTGCCATCCTAGCGGGAGGGCCCCACGAGCAGTACTTC. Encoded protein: CASSAILAGGPHEQYF.

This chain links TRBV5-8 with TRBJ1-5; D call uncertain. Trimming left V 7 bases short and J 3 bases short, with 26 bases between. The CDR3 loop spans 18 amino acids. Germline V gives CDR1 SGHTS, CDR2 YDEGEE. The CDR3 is CASVPPVVGIGFNQPQHF. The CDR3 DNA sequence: TGTGCCAGCGTCCCCCCGGTTGTCGGGATAGGGTTCAATCAGCCCCAGCATTTT. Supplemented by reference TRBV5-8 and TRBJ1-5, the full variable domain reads EAGVTQSPTHLIKTRGQQATLRCSPISGHTSVYWYQQALGLGLQFLLWYDEGEERNRGNFPPRFSGRQFPNYSSELNVNALELEDSALYLCASVPPVVGIGFNQPQHFGDGTRLSIL.

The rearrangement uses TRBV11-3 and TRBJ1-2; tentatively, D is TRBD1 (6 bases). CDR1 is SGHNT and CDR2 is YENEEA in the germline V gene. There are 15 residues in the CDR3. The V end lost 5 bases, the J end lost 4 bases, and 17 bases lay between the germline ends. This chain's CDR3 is CASSPLRGAPYGYTF. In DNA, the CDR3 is TGTGCCAGCAGCCCCCTCCGGGGGGCACCCTATGGCTACACCTTC.

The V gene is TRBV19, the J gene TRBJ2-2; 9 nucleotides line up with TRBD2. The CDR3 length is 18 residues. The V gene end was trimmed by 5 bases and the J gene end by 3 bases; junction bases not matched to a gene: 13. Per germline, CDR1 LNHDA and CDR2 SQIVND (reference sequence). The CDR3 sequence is CASSGPSGMNLYTGELFF. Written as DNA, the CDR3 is TGTGCCAGTAGTGGCCCTAGCGGGATGAACCTTTACACCGGGGAGCTGTTTTTT.

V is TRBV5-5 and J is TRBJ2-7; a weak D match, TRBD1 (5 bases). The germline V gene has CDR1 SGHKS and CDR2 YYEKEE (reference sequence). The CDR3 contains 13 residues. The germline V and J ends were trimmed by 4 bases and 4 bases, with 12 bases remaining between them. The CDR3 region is CASSLYQGYEQYF. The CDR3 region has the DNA TGTGCCAGCAGCCTATACCAGGGTTACGAGCAGTACTTC.

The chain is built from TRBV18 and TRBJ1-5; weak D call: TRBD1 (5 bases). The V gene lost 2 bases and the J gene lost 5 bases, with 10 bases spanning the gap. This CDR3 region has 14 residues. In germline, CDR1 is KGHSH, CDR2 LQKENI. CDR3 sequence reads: CASSPIDSYQPQHF. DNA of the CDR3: TGTGCCAGCTCACCAATTGACAGTTATCAGCCCCAGCATTTT.

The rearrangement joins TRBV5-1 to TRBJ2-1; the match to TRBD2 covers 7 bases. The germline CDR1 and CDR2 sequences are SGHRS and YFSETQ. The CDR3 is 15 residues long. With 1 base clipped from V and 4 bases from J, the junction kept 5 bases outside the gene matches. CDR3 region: CASSLLAGQYNEQFF. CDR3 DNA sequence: TGCGCCAGCAGCTTGTTAGCGGGCCAATACAATGAGCAGTTCTTC.